In its sample, the clone carrying this TCR beta chain was seen many times. This entry belongs to a study of regulatory T cells in long-lasting Graves disease. The CDR3 runs 16 residues. The trim removed 6 bases at V and 1 base at J, leaving 7 bases unmatched. The germline V gene encodes CDR1 MNHNS and CDR2 SASEGT. CDR3 regions were amplified by Arm-PCR using iRepertoire HTBI primers to build TCR beta libraries. TCRdb independently ran MiXCR on the multiplex PCR reads; one entry per CDR3 protein. In the table there are over 500,000 distinct CDR3 sequences, approximately 15% of which are singletons. Stated time point: newly diagnosed GD, antithyroid drugs for less than 3 months. Isolated PBMC RNA provided the starting material for the TCR library. This sample also belongs to another study, concerning T cells in Graves' hyperthyroidism and ophthalmopathy. This second report adds: First-round RT-PCR of the TCR CDR3 relied on the HTBI primer set.

The clonotype originates from a woman aged 30 to 39 with Graves disease. The rearrangement uses TRBV6-1 and TRBJ1-5; the match to TRBD1 covers 9 bases. The starting material was peripheral blood mononuclear cells (PBMCs), obtained at new diagnosis, from a patient treated with antithyroid drugs. Written as DNA, the CDR3 is TGTGCCAGCAGAGAACAGGGGGCGTTAAGCAATCAGCCCCAGCATTTT. Residues: CASREQGALSNQPQHF.